Below are 21 T cell receptor beta chains sequenced from a single sample in a study of patients and donors after allogeneic stem cell transplantation. From the RT-PCR reads, TCRdb called clonotypes with MiXCR, one entry per CDR3 protein. The repertoire holds about 26,000 distinct CDR3 sequences, with 7% to 8.5% as singletons. The sample comprised blood, either unsorted or a sorted T cell fraction (not recorded which). Receptor source: a human donor who was either an allogeneic HSCT recipient or a stem cell or donor lymphocyte infusion donor (not recorded which). It is not recorded whose cells these are; they may come from a transplant donor.

The J gene is TRBJ2-1, the V gene TRBV10-2; TRBD2 matches 7 bases. Germline CDR1 and CDR2: WSHSY and SAAADI. The CDR3 covers 13 residues. The V and J ends lost 8 bases and 1 base, in that order; junction bases with no gene match: 2. This CDR3 is CASRGVSYNEQFF. The CDR3 coding sequence is TGCGCCAGCCGGGGGGTGTCCTACAATGAGCAGTTCTTC.

The sample holds one count of this clonotype. The rearrangement uses TRBV4-2 and TRBJ2-1; a weak D match, TRBD2 (5 bases). This CDR3 is built from 14 residues. Per germline, CDR1 LGHNA and CDR2 YNFKEQ. Trimming took off 6 bases at V and 0 bases at J, with 9 bases between the two ends. Here the CDR3 DNA reads TGTGCCAGCAGGAGCGGTAACTCCTACAATGAGCAGTTCTTC. Amino acid sequence: CASRSGNSYNEQFF.

In this sample, this clonotype turned up once. Given a much more abundant clone one base away, this may be a read error. The chain employs TRBV2 and TRBJ2-3; a weak D match, TRBD1 (5 bases). The CDR3 has 14 residues. V dropped 6 bases and J dropped 1 base, with 11 bases sitting between them. Germline loops: CDR1 SNHLY, CDR2 FYNNEI. CDR3 in amino acids: CASSDRRGTDTQYF. In nucleotides, the CDR3 is TGTGCCAGCAGCGACAGAAGGGGCACAGATACGCAGTATTTT.

In its sample, this clonotype was seen a few times. The chain is built from TRBV20-1 and TRBJ2-5; TRBD1 agrees at 8 bases. The CDR3 has 15 amino acids. Germline CDR1 DFQATT, CDR2 SNEGSKA (reference sequence). The V segment lost 3 bases and the J segment 0 bases; nucleotides outside the gene matches: 6. The CDR3 loop reads CSASPDRVHQETQYF. The CDR3 DNA is TGCAGTGCTAGCCCGGACAGGGTACACCAAGAGACCCAGTACTTC.

This sequence joins TRBV28 and TRBJ1-5, with D unclear. V shed 2 bases and J shed 7 bases, with 12 bases lying between them. The CDR3 is 14 amino acids. Germline V lookup: CDR1 MDHEN, CDR2 SYDVKM. The CDR3 reads CASSLKVRWQPQHF. In nucleotides, the CDR3 is TGTGCCAGCAGTTTAAAGGTCCGGTGGCAGCCCCAGCATTTT.

This clonotype was recorded many times. This sequence joins TRBV7-9 and TRBJ1-1; D gene uncertain. The V end was cut by 6 bases, the J end by 1 base, with 3 bases between. This CDR3 is 11 amino acids long. CDR1 is SEHNR and CDR2 is FQNEAQ in the germline V gene (reference sequence). CDR3 sequence reads: CASRQNTEAFF. The CDR3 DNA reads TGTGCCAGCAGACAGAACACTGAAGCTTTCTTT.

This clonotype occurred many times. The chain has TRBV20-1 and TRBJ2-5; 8 bases are shared with TRBD2. This CDR3 spans 14 amino acids. Germline trimming cut 6 bases from V and 1 base from J; bases unmatched to any gene: 7. Germline lookup yields CDR1 DFQATT and CDR2 SNEGSKA (reference sequence). The CDR3 protein is CSAGVSGTQETQYF. The CDR3 DNA follows: TGCAGTGCGGGGGTTAGCGGGACCCAAGAGACCCAGTACTTC.

There are a few counts of this clonotype. V usage is TRBV6-5 and J usage is TRBJ2-3; D gene ambiguous. CDR1 is MNHEY and CDR2 is SVGAGI in the germline V gene. The ends were cut back, 4 bases at V and 4 bases at J, with 15 bases in the middle. This CDR3 contains 15 residues. Written as DNA, the CDR3 is TGTGCCAGCAGTTCCCCGGGTAGGTCGGCAGATACGCAGTATTTT. Protein sequence: CASSSPGRSADTQYF.

This clonotype was observed a few times. This chain joins TRBV6-5 and TRBJ2-7, with D unresolved. CDR1 is MNHEY, CDR2 SVGAGI, per germline. V gave up 0 bases and J gave up 1 base, with 16 bases separating them. CDR3 size: 17 residues. As DNA, the CDR3 is TGTGCCAGCAGTTACTCCCCAACTTTCTCCGGGTCCTACGAGCAGTACTTC. This codes for CASSYSPTFSGSYEQYF.

This clonotype was detected a few times. An end of the junction differs from the germline gene, which may be a read error. The gene calls are TRBV7-7 and TRBJ1-6; no clear D gene. The CDR3 length is 13 residues. Germline loops: CDR1 SSHAT, CDR2 FNYEAQ (reference sequence). Here the CDR3 DNA reads TGTGCTAGCAGCTTAGCAGAGCATTCACCCCTCCACTTT. As protein: CASSLAEHSPLHF.

This clonotype was seen a few times. The genes are TRBV2 and TRBJ2-7; D perhaps matches TRBD2 (6 bases). Per the germline V gene, CDR1 is SNHLY and CDR2 is FYNNEI. This CDR3 contains 14 residues. The germline V and J ends were trimmed by 7 bases and 1 base, with 14 bases remaining between them. DNA for the CDR3: TGTGCCAGCACTCTGTGGGACTTATCCTACGAGCAGTACTTC. Translated: CASTLWDLSYEQYF.

This clonotype was detected only a few times. This chain connects TRBV28 to TRBJ2-1; D is perhaps TRBD1 (6 bases). V lost 5 bases and J lost 12, with 14 bases in between. The CDR3 consists of 12 residues. CDR1 and CDR2 (germline): MDHEN, SYDVKM. This chain's CDR3 is CASSPWTVGQFF. DNA of the CDR3: TGTGCCAGCAGTCCCTGGACAGTTGGGCAGTTCTTC.

This clonotype came up a few times. The chain carries TRBV20-1 and TRBJ1-1; unclear D gene. Germline V gene lookup returns CDR1 DFQATT and CDR2 SNEGSKA (reference sequence). The CDR3 loop spans 13 amino acids. Trimming cost V 1 base and J 1 base, with 7 bases left between them. DNA of the CDR3: TGCAGTGCTAGAGGTGGCCAGAACACTGAAGCTTTCTTT. Translating gives CSARGGQNTEAFF.

Of note for this clonotype: At one end, the junction sequence differs from germline, possibly due to a read error. The chain is built from TRBV7-2 and TRBJ2-1; D tentatively fits TRBD1 or TRBD2 (5 bases each). This CDR3 spans 15 amino acids. From germline, CDR1 is SGHTA and CDR2 FQGNSA. Here the CDR3 DNA reads TGTGCCAGCAGCTTAGATCGGGGCTCCCACAACGAGCAGTTCTTC. Its protein product is CASSLDRGSHNEQFF.

This chain joins TRBV9 and TRBJ2-2; 13 bases align to TRBD2. V lost 0 bases and J lost 0; bases outside the gene matches: 5. The CDR3 runs 19 residues. Germline lookup yields CDR1 SGDLS and CDR2 YYNGEE. The CDR3 sequence is CASSVAGLAGVANTGELFF. The CDR3 region has the DNA TGTGCCAGCAGCGTAGCTGGACTAGCGGGGGTCGCGAACACCGGGGAGCTGTTTTTT.

This clonotype has only a few counts. The chain has TRBV6-1 and TRBJ2-5; TRBD1 matches 8 bases. Germline loops: CDR1 MNHNS, CDR2 SASEGT. The CDR3 has 16 residues. V trimming: 2 bases; J trimming: 2 bases; junction bases outside the gene matches: 7. The CDR3 nucleotides read TGTGCCAGCAGTGAATCCCGACAGGGGTGGCAAGAGACCCAGTACTTC. As protein: CASSESRQGWQETQYF.

This clonotype has a handful of counts. This chain uses TRBV6-5 with TRBJ1-2; D call uncertain. Germline V gene lookup returns CDR1 MNHEY and CDR2 SVGAGI. There are 15 residues in the CDR3. The ends were cut back, 3 bases at V and 5 bases at J, with 16 bases in the middle. CDR3 sequence: CASSYAPDLSYGYTF. The CDR3 DNA reads as TGTGCCAGCAGTTATGCACCGGACCTTTCTTATGGCTACACCTTC.

This clonotype appeared many times. The gene calls are TRBV7-2 and TRBJ2-5; D may match TRBD1 or TRBD2 (6 bases each). Germline CDR1 and CDR2: SGHTA and FQGNSA. Trimming stripped 1 base from V and 2 bases from J, with 14 bases between. This CDR3 has 16 amino acids. The DNA for the CDR3 is TGTGCCAGCAGCTTAGGGGGGGCTCAGGGGCAAGAGACCCAGTACTTC. Translation gives CASSLGGAQGQETQYF.

This clonotype was recorded at least ten times. The chain has TRBV12-3 or TRBV12-4 and TRBJ2-1; 8 bases are shared with TRBD2. V lost 6 bases, J lost 8 bases, and 15 bases stayed unmatched. This CDR3 contains 16 residues. CDR3: CASSPRGSGVFHEQFF. The CDR3 DNA sequence: TGTGCCAGCAGCCCTCGGGGTAGCGGGGTGTTCCATGAGCAGTTCTTC.

This clonotype was observed many times. The V call is TRBV9, the J call TRBJ2-7; TRBD2 aligns across 10 bases. The CDR3 covers 18 residues. With V trimmed by 0 bases and J by 6 bases, 15 bases remained unmatched. The germline V gene encodes CDR1 SGDLS and CDR2 YYNGEE. The CDR3, as DNA: TGTGCCAGCAGCGTAGAGTCCCCAGCTAGCGGGGGTTATAGCGAGCAGTACTTC. The encoded protein is CASSVESPASGGYSEQYF.

In the case of this clonotype: One base away lies a much larger clone, so this may be a sequencing read error. The chain carries TRBV18 and TRBJ2-3; D unclear. V lost 5 bases to trimming and J lost 0 bases, with 3 bases between them. CDR1 is KGHSH, CDR2 LQKENI, per germline. The CDR3 loop spans 12 amino acids. This CDR3 is CASSSSTDTQYF. The CDR3 DNA is TGTGCCAGCTCATCGAGCACAGATACGCAGTATTTT.